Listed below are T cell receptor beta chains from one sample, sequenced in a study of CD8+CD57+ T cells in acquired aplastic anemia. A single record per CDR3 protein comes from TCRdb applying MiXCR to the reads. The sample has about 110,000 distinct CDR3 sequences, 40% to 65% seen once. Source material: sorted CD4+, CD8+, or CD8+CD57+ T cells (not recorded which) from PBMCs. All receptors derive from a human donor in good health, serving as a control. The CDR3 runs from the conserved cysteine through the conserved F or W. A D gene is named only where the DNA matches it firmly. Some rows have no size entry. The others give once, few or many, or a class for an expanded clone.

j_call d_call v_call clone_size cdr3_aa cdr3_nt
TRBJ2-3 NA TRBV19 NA CASSQDSTDTQYF TGTGCCAGTAGCCAAGACAGCACAGATACGCAGTATTTT
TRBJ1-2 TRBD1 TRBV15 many CATSVWDRVHTF TGTGCCACCAGCGTTTGGGACAGGGTCCACACCTTC
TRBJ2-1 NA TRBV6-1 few CASGTGNNEQFF TGTGCCAGCGGAACAGGGAATAATGAGCAGTTCTTC
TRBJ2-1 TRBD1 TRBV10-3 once CAISYGTGNEQFF TGTGCCATCAGTTACGGGACAGGGAATGAGCAGTTCTTC
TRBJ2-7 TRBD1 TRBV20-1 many CSARTGALEQYF TGCAGTGCTAGGACAGGGGCACTCGAGCAGTACTTC
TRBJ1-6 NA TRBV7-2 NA CASSLDSPLHF TGTGCCAGCAGCTTAGATTCACCCCTCCACTTT
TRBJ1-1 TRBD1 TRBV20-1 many CSANPGTENTEAFF TGCAGTGCCAACCCCGGGACAGAGAACACTGAAGCTTTCTTT
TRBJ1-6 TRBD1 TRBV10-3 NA CAIRAGTGDGSPLHF TGTGCCATCAGAGCCGGGACAGGCGACGGTTCACCCCTCCACTTT
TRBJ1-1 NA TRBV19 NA CASSIVGRQNTEAFF TGTGCCAGTAGTATAGTAGGGCGGCAGAACACTGAAGCTTTCTTT
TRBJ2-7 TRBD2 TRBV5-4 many CASSLENTSGGRLYEQYF TGTGCCAGCAGCTTGGAGAATACTAGCGGGGGCCGTTTATACGAGCAGTACTTC
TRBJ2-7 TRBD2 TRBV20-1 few CSARARGGSYEQYF TGCAGTGCTAGAGCGCGGGGGGGCTCGTACGAGCAGTACTTC
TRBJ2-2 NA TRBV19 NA CASSVLAVLVNTGELFF TGTGCCAGTAGTGTATTAGCGGTCCTTGTCAACACCGGGGAGCTGTTTTTT
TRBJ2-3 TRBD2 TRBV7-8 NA CASSSGLAGTDTQYF TGTGCCAGCAGCTCGGGACTAGCGGGGACAGATACGCAGTATTTT
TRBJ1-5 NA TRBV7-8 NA CASSYSGQPQHF TGTGCCAGCAGCTATTCAGGCCAGCCCCAGCATTTT
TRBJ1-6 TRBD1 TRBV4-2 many CASSQGLRDSDSPLHF TGTGCCAGCAGCCAAGGGCTCCGGGACAGTGATTCACCCCTCCACTTT
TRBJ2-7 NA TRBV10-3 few CAISSRGPYEQYF TGTGCCATCTCCTCACGGGGACCCTACGAGCAGTACTTC
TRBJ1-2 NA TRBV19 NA CASTRRGDNYGYTF TGTGCCAGTACTCGAAGAGGGGACAACTATGGCTACACCTTC
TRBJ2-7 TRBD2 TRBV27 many CASSFKGTTYEQYF TGTGCCAGCAGTTTCAAAGGGACTACCTACGAGCAGTACTTC
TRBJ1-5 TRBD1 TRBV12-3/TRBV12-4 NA CASSYTGGNQPQHF TGTGCCAGCAGTTACACAGGGGGGAATCAGCCCCAGCATTTT
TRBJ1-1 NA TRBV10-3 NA CAISDKGGAKTEAFF TGTGCCATCAGTGATAAGGGGGGCGCGAAGACTGAAGCTTTCTTT
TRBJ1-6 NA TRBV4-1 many CASSQQTGYNSPLHF TGCGCCAGCAGCCAGCAAACAGGTTATAATTCACCCCTCCACTTT
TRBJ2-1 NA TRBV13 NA CASQGGSYNEQFF TGTGCCAGTCAGGGGGGGTCTTACAATGAGCAGTTCTTC
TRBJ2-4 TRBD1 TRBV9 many CASSVGGTGKNIQYF TGTGCCAGCAGCGTAGGTGGGACAGGGAAAAACATTCAGTACTTC
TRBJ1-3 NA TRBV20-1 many CARASSSGNTIYF TGCGCTCGGGCGAGCAGCTCTGGAAACACCATATATTTT
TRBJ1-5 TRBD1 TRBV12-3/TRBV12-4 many CASSSTSPDRVNQPQHF TGTGCCAGCAGTTCAACCTCCCCCGACAGGGTTAACCAGCCCCAGCATTTT
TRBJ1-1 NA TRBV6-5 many CASSYSGGHIGAEAFF TGTGCCAGCAGTTACTCGGGGGGACACATAGGCGCTGAAGCTTTCTTT
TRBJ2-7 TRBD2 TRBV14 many CASSRVAGGAYEQYF TGTGCCAGCAGCCGAGTAGCGGGGGGAGCGTACGAGCAGTACTTC
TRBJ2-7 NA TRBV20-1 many CSARGGGDSYEQYF TGCAGTGCCCGAGGGGGGGGCGACTCCTACGAGCAGTACTTC
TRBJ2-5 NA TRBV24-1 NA CATGRTQYF TGTGCCACCGGCAGGACCCAGTACTTC
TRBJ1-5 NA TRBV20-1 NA CSARDSSRGPQHF TGCAGTGCTAGAGATTCCTCTCGTGGGCCCCAGCATTTT
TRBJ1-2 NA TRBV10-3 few CAISESGFGFSYTF TGTGCCATCAGTGAGTCAGGCTTTGGATTTTCTTACACCTTC
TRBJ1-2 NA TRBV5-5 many CASSSPGVDYGYTF TGTGCCAGCAGCTCCCCAGGTGTTGACTATGGCTACACCTTC
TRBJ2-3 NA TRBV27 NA CASSLSDGADTQYF TGTGCCAGCAGTTTATCGGATGGGGCAGATACGCAGTATTTT
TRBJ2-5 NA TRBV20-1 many CSARVKGSVGETQYF TGCAGTGCTAGAGTTAAAGGTAGTGTCGGAGAGACCCAGTACTTC
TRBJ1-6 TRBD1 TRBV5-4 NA CASSLQGVYSPLHF TGTGCCAGCAGCTTACAGGGGGTCTATTCACCCCTCCACTTT
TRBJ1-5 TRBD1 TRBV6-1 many CASRGQGLSQPQHF TGTGCCAGCAGGGGACAGGGGTTGAGTCAGCCCCAGCATTTT
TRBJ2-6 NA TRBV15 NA CATSDKWANVLTF TGTGCCACCAGCGATAAATGGGCCAACGTCCTGACTTTC
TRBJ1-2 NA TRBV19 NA CASSRHDYGYTF TGTGCCAGTAGTCGGCATGACTATGGCTACACCTTC
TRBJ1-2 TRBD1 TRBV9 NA CASSSGTGNGYTF TGTGCCAGCAGCTCCGGGACAGGAAATGGCTACACCTTC
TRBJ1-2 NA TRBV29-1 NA CSVESQGPYGYTF TGCAGCGTTGAGTCCCAGGGACCCTATGGCTACACCTTC
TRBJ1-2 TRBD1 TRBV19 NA CASSFPGTEYDGYTF TGTGCCAGTAGTTTCCCCGGGACAGAGTATGATGGCTACACCTTC
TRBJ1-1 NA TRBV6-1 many CASRPGQTATEAFF TGTGCCAGCAGGCCTGGACAGACCGCCACTGAAGCTTTCTTT
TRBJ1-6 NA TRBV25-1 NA CASSALRGGNSPLHF TGTGCCAGCAGCGCACTTCGGGGGGGTAATTCACCCCTCCACTTT
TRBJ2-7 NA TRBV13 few CASSLGGPEEQYF TGTGCCAGCAGCCTCGGAGGGCCTGAAGAGCAGTACTTC
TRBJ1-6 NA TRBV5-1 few CASSLAAGPGGDSPLHF TGCGCCAGCAGCTTGGCCGCGGGGCCGGGTGGGGATTCACCCCTCCACTTT
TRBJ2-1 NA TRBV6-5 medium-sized CASSYSPGIEQFF TGTGCCAGCAGTTACTCACCTGGCATTGAGCAGTTCTTC
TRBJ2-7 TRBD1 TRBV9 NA CASSGGTGGTEQYF TGTGCCAGCAGCGGCGGGACAGGGGGAACCGAGCAGTACTTC
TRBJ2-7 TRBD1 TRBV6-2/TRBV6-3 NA CASSRTGGGQYF TGTGCCAGCAGCCGGACAGGGGGAGGGCAGTACTTC
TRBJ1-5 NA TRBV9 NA CASSVYVAGGETQHF TGTGCCAGCAGCGTCTACGTAGCGGGGGGAGAGACCCAGCATTTT
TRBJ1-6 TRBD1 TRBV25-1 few CASSLQGTYNSPLHF TGTGCCAGCAGTTTACAGGGGACCTATAATTCACCCCTCCACTTT
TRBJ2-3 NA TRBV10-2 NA CASSDRAARNTDTQYF TGCGCCAGCAGTGATAGAGCGGCTCGAAACACAGATACGCAGTATTTT
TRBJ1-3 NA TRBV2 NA CASSGGGAVGNTIYF TGTGCCAGCAGTGGGGGCGGTGCGGTGGGAAACACCATATATTTT
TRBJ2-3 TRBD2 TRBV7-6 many CASSLSGGSTDTQYF TGTGCCAGCAGCTTATCCGGGGGGAGCACAGATACGCAGTATTTT
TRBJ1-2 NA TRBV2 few CAISDERGYGYTF TGTGCCATCAGTGATGAGCGGGGCTATGGCTACACCTTC
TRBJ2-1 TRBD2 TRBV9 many CASSVEGGGATYEQFF TGTGCCAGCAGCGTAGAGGGCGGGGGGGCCACGTATGAGCAGTTCTTC
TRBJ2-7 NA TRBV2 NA CASSPQGSEQYF TGCGCCAGCAGTCCCCAGGGATCCGAGCAGTACTTC
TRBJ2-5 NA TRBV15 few CATSRDRFQETQYF TGTGCCACCAGCAGGGACAGATTCCAAGAGACCCAGTACTTC